This T cell receptor (beta chain) was identified in a study of OX40 agonist ivuxolimab in advanced cancers. Overall study context: Treatment of patients was with ivuxolimab, an agonistic anti-OX40 (CD134) antibody.

Clones were sequenced by immunoSEQ multiplex PCR, and TCRdb holds only the in-frame ones, with some missing. The sample carries about 18,000 clones, around two thirds recorded once. The CDR3 is 15 residues long. The ends were cut back, 5 bases at V and 0 bases at J, with 12 bases in the middle. Per the germline V gene, CDR1 is SGHAT and CDR2 is FQNNGV. The receptor was derived from an adult with an advanced solid tumor such as melanoma, head and neck, liver or kidney cancer. This sample comprised CD4+ or CD8+ T cells sorted from blood, obtained in a trial of the OX40 agonist ivuxolimab. The chain combines TRBV11-2 with TRBJ2-3; D not resolved. DNA for the CDR3: TGTGCCAGCAGCCCACCCCGCCCTAGCACAGATACGCAGTATTTT. As protein: CASSPPRPSTDTQYF.